This T cell receptor (beta chain) emerged from a study of radiotherapy plus CTLA-4 blockade in lung cancer. The protocol was immunoSEQ multiplex PCR, while the TCRdb copy is restricted to in-frame clones and leaves out a portion. The sample shows roughly 75,000 clones, about four fifths of them seen only once. The germline V gene encodes CDR1 MNHNS and CDR2 SASEGT. V lost 9 bases and J 4 bases, leaving 15 bases between the germline ends. The CDR3 is 13 amino acids. This sequence joins TRBV6-1 and TRBJ2-5; D is possibly TRBD1 (6 bases). Sequenced material: peripheral blood, taken from a patient treated with radiotherapy plus ipilimumab. The receptor's source is a human donor with non-small cell lung cancer who had stable disease on radiotherapy plus ipilimumab. CDR3 DNA: TGTGCCAGTTCTACAGGGCCCGGAGAGACCCAGTACTTC. Translated, it gives CASSTGPGETQYF.